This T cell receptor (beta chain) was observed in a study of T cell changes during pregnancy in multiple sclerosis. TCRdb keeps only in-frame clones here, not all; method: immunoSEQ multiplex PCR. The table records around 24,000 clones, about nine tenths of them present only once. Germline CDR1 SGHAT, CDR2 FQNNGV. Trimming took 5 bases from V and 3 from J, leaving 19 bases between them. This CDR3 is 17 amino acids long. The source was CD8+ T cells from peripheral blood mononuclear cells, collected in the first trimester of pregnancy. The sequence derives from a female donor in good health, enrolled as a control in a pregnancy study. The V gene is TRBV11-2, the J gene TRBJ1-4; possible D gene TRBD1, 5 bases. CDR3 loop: CASSPTWVGGPNEKLFF. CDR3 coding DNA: TGTGCCAGCAGCCCAACTTGGGTGGGGGGACCTAATGAAAAACTGTTTTTT.